This T cell receptor beta chain derives from a study of T cell responses to AZD1222 COVID-19 vaccine. Trimming pared 6 bases from V and 4 bases from J, leaving 11 bases between. Germline V lookup: CDR1 MNHEY, CDR2 SMNVEV (reference sequence). The CDR3 sequence is 13 residues long. The table came from immunoSEQ multiplex PCR; TCRdb's copy has only in-frame clones and leaves some out. The data hold roughly 120,000 clones, with under 90% observed a single time. The sequence came from an adult in good health. The chain joins TRBV27 to TRBJ2-3, with no clear D. This specimen consisted of peripheral blood, obtained on day 0 of AZD1222 vaccination. Here the CDR3 reads CASRFSYADTQYF. In nucleotides, the CDR3 is TGTGCCAGCAGATTCTCGTACGCAGATACGCAGTATTTT.